These T cell receptor beta chains were read from a single sample in a study of Ad26.COV2.S vaccination and SARS-CoV-2 variants. Method: immunoSEQ multiplex PCR; TCRdb's copy keeps in-frame clones and lacks some. This table holds some 300,000 clones, 70% to 90% found once. The specimen was peripheral blood, collected in a trial of Ad26.COV2.S vaccine versus placebo. Receptors originate from a person aged 18-60 years who received the Ad26.COV2.S COVID-19 vaccine or a placebo. CDR3s leave out the opening cysteine and the closing phenylalanine or tryptophan.

j_call,v_call,cdr3_aa
TRBJ1-2,TRBV10-3,AISVDRGSGSNYGYT
TRBJ2-4,TRBV3-1/TRBV3-2,ASSETSGGAKNIQY
TRBJ2-7,TRBV2,ASSSPGQGTYEQY
TRBJ1-2,TRBV3-1/TRBV3-2,ASSQRETSGGYT
TRBJ1-2,TRBV6-5,ASSRGRDYGYT
TRBJ2-7,TRBV27,ASRGSASYEQY
TRBJ2-2,TRBV18,ASSPARGPGELF
TRBJ1-1,TRBV10-3,AIRRGQAITEAF
TRBJ2-6,TRBV7-9,ASSWNTGTGANVLT
TRBJ2-1,TRBV5-1,ASSSQGTAYNEQF
TRBJ1-6,TRBV11-2,ASSLVMGKGSPLH